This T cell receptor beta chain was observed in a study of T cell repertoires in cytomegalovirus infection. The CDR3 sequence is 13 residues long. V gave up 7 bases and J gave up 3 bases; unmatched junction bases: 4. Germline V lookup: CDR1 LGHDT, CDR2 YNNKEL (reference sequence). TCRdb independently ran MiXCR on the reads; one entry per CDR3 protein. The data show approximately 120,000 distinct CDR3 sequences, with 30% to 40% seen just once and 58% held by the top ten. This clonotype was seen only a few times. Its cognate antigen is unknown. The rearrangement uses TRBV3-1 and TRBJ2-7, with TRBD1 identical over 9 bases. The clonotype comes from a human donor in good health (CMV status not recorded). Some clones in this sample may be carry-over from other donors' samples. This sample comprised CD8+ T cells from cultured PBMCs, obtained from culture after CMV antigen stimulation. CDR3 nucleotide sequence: TGTGCCAGCACGCAGACAGGGGGCTACGAGCAGTACTTC. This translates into CASTQTGGYEQYF.